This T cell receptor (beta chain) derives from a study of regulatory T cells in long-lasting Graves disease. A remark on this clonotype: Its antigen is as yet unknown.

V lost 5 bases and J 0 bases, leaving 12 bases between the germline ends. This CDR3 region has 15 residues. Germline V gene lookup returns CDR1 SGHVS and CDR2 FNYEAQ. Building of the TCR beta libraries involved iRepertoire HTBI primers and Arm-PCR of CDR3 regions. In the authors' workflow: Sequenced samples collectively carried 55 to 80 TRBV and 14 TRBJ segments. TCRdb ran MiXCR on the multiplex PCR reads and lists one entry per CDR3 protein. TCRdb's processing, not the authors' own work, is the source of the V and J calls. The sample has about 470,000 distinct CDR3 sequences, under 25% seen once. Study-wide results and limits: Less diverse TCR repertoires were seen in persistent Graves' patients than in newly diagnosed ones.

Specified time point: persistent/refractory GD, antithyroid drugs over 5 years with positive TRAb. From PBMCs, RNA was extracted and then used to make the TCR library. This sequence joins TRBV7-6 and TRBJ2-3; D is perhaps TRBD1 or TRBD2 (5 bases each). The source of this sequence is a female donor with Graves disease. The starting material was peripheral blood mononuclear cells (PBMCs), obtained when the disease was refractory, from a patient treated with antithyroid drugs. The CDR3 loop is CASSPGTTSTDTQYF. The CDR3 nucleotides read TGTGCCAGCAGCCCTGGGACCACCAGCACAGATACGCAGTATTTT.